The clone carrying this T cell receptor (beta chain) showed up just once. These data belong to a study of cytomegalovirus exposure and HLA in healthy donors. The CDR3 extends over 15 amino acids. Germline CDR1 and CDR2: MDHEN and SYDVKM. With V trimmed by 5 bases and J by 4 bases, 6 bases remained unmatched. Use of 60 Vbeta and 13 Jbeta primers characterized the PCR. Assay: immunoSEQ multiplex PCR; the TCRdb copy retains only in-frame clones and omits some. This table has about 86,000 clones, roughly 78% appearing once. This sequence joins TRBV28 and TRBJ2-5; 11 bases line up with TRBD1. This receptor was identified in a male donor in good health and CMV-seropositive. What was sequenced was PBMCs. CDR3 in DNA: TGTGCCAGCAGTAAGGACAGGGGGCGGTTAGAGACCCAGTACTTC. It encodes CASSKDRGRLETQYF.